Described below is a single T cell receptor (beta chain) sequence and its context. Its antigen is undetermined. The authors made TCR cDNA by 5'RACE template switching, adding a universal primer site and UMIs. TCRdb passed the 5' RACE reads through MiXCR, listing each CDR3 protein once. The table includes some 390,000 distinct CDR3 sequences, 6.2% detected once. This sample is part of a study of T cells after yellow fever vaccination. Points from the study as a whole: Repertoires sorted by FACS could include abundant clonotypes that are contaminants from the bulk population.

The sequence derives from a man younger than 45 who received the YFV17D yellow fever vaccine. This specimen consisted of PBMCs, obtained 5 days after the yellow fever booster vaccination.

CDR3 DNA: TGCAGCATCGGGAGCGTTTCCTACGAGCAGTACTTC. Encoded protein: CSIGSVSYEQYF. The chain combines TRBV29-1 with TRBJ2-7; tentatively, D is TRBD2 (6 bases). Trimming removed 8 bases at V and 1 base at J, with 12 bases between. This CDR3 has 12 amino acids. Germline assignment: CDR1 SQVTM and CDR2 ANQGSEA.